These 9 T cell receptor beta chains share one sample of origin, sequenced in a study of blood T cell repertoires in COVID-19. Generated by immunoSEQ multiplex PCR, the TCRdb table keeps only in-frame clones and is missing some. This table holds about 31,000 clones, roughly nine tenths found once. The sequenced material came from peripheral blood. The receptors were gathered from a man of 80 years or more with acute or convalescent COVID-19.

This clone was recorded only once. The chain combines TRBV11-3 with TRBJ2-7; TRBD1 matches 8 bases. The CDR3 runs to 16 residues. V lost 1 base to trimming and J lost 2 bases; unmatched junction nucleotides: 7. The V gene's germline CDR1 is SGHNT and CDR2 YENEEA. As DNA, the CDR3 is TGTGCCAGCAGCTTAGGGGGGACAGGCGGTCCCTACGAGCAGTACTTC. This encodes CASSLGGTGGPYEQYF.

The chain recombines TRBV19 with TRBJ2-1, with 7 bases matching TRBD1. Trimming removed 1 base from V and 5 bases from J; junction bases left unmatched: 5. Germline V lookup: CDR1 LNHDA, CDR2 SQIVND (reference sequence). There are 15 residues in the CDR3. The CDR3 sequence: CASSIGRGPDNEQFF. The DNA for the CDR3 is TGTGCCAGTAGTATAGGTAGGGGGCCCGACAATGAGCAGTTCTTC.

This clone was seen only once. The chain has TRBV2 and TRBJ1-5, with D tentatively TRBD1 (6 bases). Germline V gives CDR1 SNHLY, CDR2 FYNNEI. This CDR3 has 13 amino acids. Trimming cost V 4 bases and J 6 bases, with 10 bases left between them. CDR3 in amino acids: CASSAGAGQPQHF. In nucleotides, the CDR3 is TGTGCCAGCAGTGCAGGGGCGGGTCAGCCCCAGCATTTT.

This rearrangement joins TRBV5-1 to TRBJ1-2; D gene ambiguous. The germline CDR1 and CDR2 sequences are SGHRS and YFSETQ. The CDR3 spans 13 residues. V was cut by 4 bases and J by 0 bases, with 7 bases left in between. In DNA form, the CDR3 reads TGCGCCAGCAGCAGGGAGACTAACTATGGCTACACCTTC. Translation gives CASSRETNYGYTF. Full variable domain (missing parts from reference TRBV5-1 and TRBJ1-2): KAGVTQTPRYLIKTRGQQVTLSCSPISGHRSVSWYQQTPGQGLQFLFEYFSETQRNKGNFPGRFSGRQFSNSRSEMNVSTLELGDSALYLCASSRETNYGYTFGSGTRLTVV.

The chain has TRBV7-9 and TRBJ2-7; 7 nucleotides align to TRBD1. The CDR3 is 14 residues long. V was clipped by 0 bases and J by 6 bases; unmatched bases: 5. Germline assignment: CDR1 SEHNR and CDR2 FQNEAQ (reference sequence). CDR3 in amino acids: CASSLARQGSEQYF. The CDR3 DNA reads TGTGCCAGCAGCTTAGCCAGACAGGGCAGCGAGCAGTACTTC.

This sequence joins TRBV5-4 and TRBJ2-5, with D hard to call. Looked up from germline, CDR1 is SGHNT and CDR2 is YYREEE (reference sequence). CDR3 length: 12 residues. V was pared by 0 bases and J by 7 bases, with 7 bases between. The CDR3 loop is CASSLGSGTQYF. The CDR3 DNA is TGTGCCAGCAGCTTGGGTTCCGGGACCCAGTACTTC.

The chain employs TRBV30 and TRBJ1-5; 7 nucleotides align to TRBD1. The germline V gene encodes CDR1 GTSNPN and CDR2 SVGIG (reference sequence). V dropped 4 bases and J dropped 6; count of bases not matched to a gene: 6. CDR3 length: 13 amino acids. The CDR3 nucleotides are TGTGCCTGGACCAGGGGGTTGGGTCAGCCCCAGCATTTT. This encodes CAWTRGLGQPQHF. The variable domain in full, with the rest retrieved from reference TRBV30 and TRBJ1-5, is SQTIHQWPATLVQPVGSPLSLECTVEGTSNPNLYWYRQAAGRGLQLLFYSVGIGQISSEVPQNLSASRPQDRQFILSSKKLLLSDSGFYLCAWTRGLGQPQHFGDGTRLSIL.

The rearrangement joins TRBV29-1 to TRBJ1-1; D is uncertain. Germline V gene sequence: CDR1 SQVTM, CDR2 ANQGSEA. V was pared by 6 bases and J by 4 bases, with 9 bases between. This CDR3 is built from 11 residues. The CDR3 reads CSVRDGTEAFF. CDR3 nucleotides: TGCAGCGTGAGGGATGGCACTGAAGCTTTCTTT.

The chain recombines TRBV2 with TRBJ1-4; D gene ambiguous. The germline gives CDR1 SNHLY, CDR2 FYNNEI. The V and J ends lost 4 bases and 4 bases respectively, with 13 bases between them. The CDR3 spans 15 residues. DNA of the CDR3: TGTGCCAGCAGTGGTCAGGCAGGTCGTAATGAAAAACTGTTTTTT. Its protein product is CASSGQAGRNEKLFF.